This T cell receptor beta chain was profiled in a study of CD8 T cells in Susac syndrome. Study context: Among sequenced Susac syndrome patients, roughly 6 had active disease and about 8 were in remission. When their blood was taken, the Susac syndrome patients had either not yet had any therapy, were taking corticosteroids, or were taking intravenous immunoglobulin alone. The study, taken as a whole, reports: In Susac syndrome, CD4+ T cell repertoires lacked any clonal expansion.

Turning to this clonotype: Its antigen is currently unknown.

Random hexamers were used to reverse transcribe the RNA input (about 0.5 to 1 ug). It was immunoSEQ multiplex PCR that amplified TCR beta CDR3 across 54 Vbeta and 13 Jbeta. TCRdb fed the immunoSEQ multiplex PCR reads into MiXCR, producing one record per CDR3 protein. Among some 150,000 distinct CDR3 sequences listed, roughly 94% were seen once. CDR1 is MDHEN, CDR2 SYDVKM, per germline. This CDR3 has 10 amino acids. V lost 8 bases and J 2 bases, leaving 4 bases between the germline ends. Sequenced material: CD4+ T cells from PBMCs. The origin of this receptor is a human donor with Susac syndrome. The V and J genes are TRBV28 and TRBJ2-7, with D uncertain. CDR3 DNA: TGTGCCAGCGGGCCCTACGAGCAGTACTTC. It translates to CASGPYEQYF.